The TCR beta chain described here comes from a study of T cells in Graves' hyperthyroidism and ophthalmopathy. Study-level points and caveats: Ophthalmopathy was separated from stable hyperthyroidism by a 13 V-J model. A median about 6.5 months before onset, the model predicted ophthalmopathy.

CDR1 PRHDT and CDR2 FYEKMQ come from the germline V gene (reference sequence). This CDR3 has 15 amino acids. As to this clonotype: Its specificity is not known. One end of the junction is discordant with germline, which a read error may explain.

Researchers amplified the TCR beta CDR3 regions from RNA transcripts. An initial round of RT-PCR targeting the TCR CDR3 relied on the HTBI primer set. TCRdb reanalysed the multiplex PCR reads using MiXCR and keeps one entry per CDR3 protein. The data contain 380,000 or so distinct CDR3 sequences, about 18% of them seen just once; the ten biggest clones take up about 3.7%. The V and J genes are TRBV13 and TRBJ2-5, with 7 positions matching TRBD1. The receptor was isolated from a woman aged 18-35 years with Graves' hyperthyroidism. Material: blood. The CDR3, as DNA: TGTGCCAGCAGCTTATGGGGACAGAGCCAAGAGTCCCAGTACTTC. As protein: CASSLWGQSQESQYF.